Below are 22 T cell receptor beta chains sequenced from a single sample in a study of shared clonotypes between healthy human individuals. The method was immunoSEQ multiplex PCR; TCRdb's version includes in-frame clones alone and lacks a portion of them. This sample has 1,500,000 or so clones, with approximately 98.5% found just once. The sample was naive CD4+ T cells sorted from blood. Subset given: CD45RA+ positively selected. Receptors were obtained from a man under 40 in good health.

The rearrangement uses TRBV6-1 and TRBJ2-1; D might be TRBD1 (5 bases). Trimming cost V 6 bases and J 4 bases, with 10 bases left between them. Germline assignment: CDR1 MNHNS and CDR2 SASEGT. The CDR3 extends over 13 amino acids. CDR3 sequence (DNA): TGTGCCAGCAGCGCGACAGTTTACAATGAGCAGTTCTTC. Translation: CASSATVYNEQFF.

V usage is TRBV28 and J usage is TRBJ2-6; no firm D call. The CDR3 has 15 amino acids. Trimming pared 2 bases from V and 1 base from J, leaving 6 bases between. Germline V lookup: CDR1 MDHEN, CDR2 SYDVKM. The DNA for the CDR3 is TGTGCCAGCAGTTTAGGGTGGTCTGGGGCCAACGTCCTGACTTTC. Its translation is CASSLGWSGANVLTF.

The chain links TRBV10-3 to TRBJ2-7, with 10 nucleotides matching TRBD2. Germline V lookup: CDR1 ENHRY, CDR2 SYGVKD. The V gene end was trimmed by 5 bases and the J gene end by 4 bases; junction bases not matched to a gene: 14. There are 17 residues in the CDR3. The CDR3 reads CAISPGAPSGSIYEQYF. The CDR3 coding sequence is TGTGCCATCAGTCCCGGGGCCCCTAGCGGGAGTATTTACGAGCAGTACTTC.

This sequence joins TRBV7-6 and TRBJ2-1; D is perhaps TRBD2 (6 bases). CDR3 length equals 16 residues. The germline gives CDR1 SGHVS, CDR2 FNYEAQ. V was shortened by 1 base and J by 0 bases, with 10 bases between the two germline ends. CDR3 sequence (DNA): TGTGCCAGCAGCTTAGGGGTAGCGGCCTCCTACAATGAGCAGTTCTTC. This encodes CASSLGVAASYNEQFF.

The V call is TRBV5-8, the J call TRBJ1-5; D may be TRBD1 (5 bases). Trimming stripped 4 bases from V and 0 bases from J, with 17 bases between. Germline V gene data show CDR1 as SGHTS and CDR2 as YDEGEE. The CDR3 runs 17 residues. In nucleotides, the CDR3 is TGTGCCAGCAGCCGATTTCAGGGCAGGGATAGCAATCAGCCCCAGCATTTT. It codes for CASSRFQGRDSNQPQHF.

The chain joins TRBV30 to TRBJ1-3; tentatively, D is TRBD1 (5 bases). The germline V and J ends were trimmed by 2 bases and 8 bases, with 19 bases remaining between them. Germline V lookup: CDR1 GTSNPN, CDR2 SVGIG (reference sequence). This CDR3 comprises 15 residues. In DNA, the CDR3 is TGTGCCTGGAGTATCCAGGGTGCGGTTTGGGACACCATATATTTT. Translation: CAWSIQGAVWDTIYF.

The chain has TRBV28 and TRBJ2-7; 9 bases match TRBD2. Looked up from germline, CDR1 is MDHEN and CDR2 is SYDVKM. Trimming cost V 8 bases and J 6 bases; bases outside gene matches: 11. The CDR3 covers 14 residues. The CDR3, as DNA: TGTGCCAGCGTCCATTTAGCGGGAGTTCGCGAGCAGTACTTC. Amino acids: CASVHLAGVREQYF.

V is TRBV18 and J is TRBJ1-5, with a tentative D call TRBD1 (6 bases). With 0 bases removed from V and 6 bases from J, the gap between germline ends came to 12 bases. The CDR3 is made up of 15 amino acids. Germline CDR1 is KGHSH and CDR2 is LQKENI. CDR3 sequence: CASSPPTGPGQPQHF. As DNA, the CDR3 is TGTGCCAGCTCACCACCTACAGGGCCCGGTCAGCCCCAGCATTTT.

J is TRBJ2-7 and V is TRBV12-2. TRBV12-2 is termed a pseudogene. The CDR3 loop spans 12 amino acids. CDR3 nucleotides: TGTGCAAGTCGCTTACGTAGGTACGAGCAGTACTTC. Protein sequence: CASRLRRYEQYF.

This clone was observed a single time. V and J are TRBV29-1 and TRBJ2-1; 8 nucleotides align to TRBD2. The ends lost 6 bases at V and 2 bases at J; junction bases unmatched: 6. CDR1 and CDR2 from the germline V gene are SQVTM and ANQGSEA. CDR3 length: 14 amino acids. CDR3 amino acids: CSVSGSQTYNEQFF. In DNA form, the CDR3 reads TGCAGCGTGAGCGGGAGTCAAACCTACAATGAGCAGTTCTTC.

Worth noting for this clone: This sample includes further DNA sequences coding for the same CDR3. The chain joins TRBV19 to TRBJ2-3; D gene uncertain. The CDR3 consists of 12 residues. In germline, CDR1 is LNHDA, CDR2 SQIVND (reference sequence). The germline V and J ends were trimmed by 3 bases and 4 bases, with 5 bases remaining between them. CDR3 sequence: CASSIRPDTQYF. CDR3 DNA sequence: TGTGCCAGTAGTATTAGACCAGATACGCAGTATTTT.

This chain joins TRBV27 and TRBJ1-4; unclear D gene. Trimming left V 5 bases short and J 8 bases short, with 12 bases between. Germline V CDR1 and CDR2: MNHEY, SMNVEV (reference sequence). The CDR3 spans 13 residues. CDR3 in DNA: TGTGCCAGCAGTCCGCCCTACAAGGAAAAACTGTTTTTT. Encoded protein: CASSPPYKEKLFF. The whole variable domain, remainder taken from reference TRBV27 and TRBJ1-4, is EAQVTQNPRYLITVTGKKLTVTCSQNMNHEYMSWYRQDPGLGLRQIYYSMNVEVTDKGDVPEGYKVSRKEKRNFPLILESPSPNQTSLYFCASSPPYKEKLFFGSGTQLSVL.

V is TRBV15 and J is TRBJ1-1; D gene unclear. Germline lookup yields CDR1 LNHNV and CDR2 YYDKDF (reference sequence). The CDR3 spans 13 residues. With 1 base removed from V and 11 bases from J, the gap between germline ends came to 14 bases. This CDR3 is CATSRGGLGGAFF. The CDR3 DNA is TGTGCCACCAGCAGAGGAGGGCTTGGTGGGGCTTTCTTT.

The chain is built from TRBV14 and TRBJ1-4; possible D gene TRBD1, 5 bases. Trimming left V 4 bases short and J 8 bases short, with 17 bases between. This CDR3 is 15 amino acids long. Germline V gene data show CDR1 as SGHDN and CDR2 as FVKESK. The CDR3: CASSPASGSREKLFF. In DNA form, the CDR3 reads TGTGCCAGCAGCCCCGCTTCAGGGTCACGGGAAAAACTGTTTTTT. Combining the CDR3 with reference TRBV14 and TRBJ1-4 gives the whole variable domain EAGVTQFPSHSVIEKGQTVTLRCDPISGHDNLYWYRRVMGKEIKFLLHFVKESKQDESGMPNNRFLAERTGGTYSTLKVQPAELEDSGVYFCASSPASGSREKLFFGSGTQLSVL.

V gene TRBV5-6 combines with J gene TRBJ2-1, with unresolved D. V lost 0 bases to trimming and J lost 0 bases, with 7 bases between them. The CDR3 sequence is 15 residues long. Germline V gives CDR1 SGHDT, CDR2 YYEEEE. DNA for the CDR3: TGTGCCAGCAGCTTGGTTGGTAGCTCCTACAATGAGCAGTTCTTC. Protein: CASSLVGSSYNEQFF.

The chain couples TRBV2 to TRBJ1-2; D is unresolved. Germline V CDR1 and CDR2: SNHLY, FYNNEI. The CDR3 loop spans 12 amino acids. V lost 7 bases, J lost 4 bases, and 10 bases lay in between. In DNA, the CDR3 is TGTGCCAGCATCGGGATAAGCTATGGCTACACCTTC. Translated: CASIGISYGYTF. Based on the CDR3 plus reference TRBV2 and TRBJ1-2, the full variable domain is EPEVTQTPSHQVTQMGQEVILRCVPISNHLYFYWYRQILGQKVEFLVSFYNNEISEKSEIFDDQFSVERPDGSNFTLKIRSTKLEDSAMYFCASIGISYGYTFGSGTRLTVV.

The chain recombines TRBV5-4 with TRBJ2-3; 8 bases agree with TRBD2. This CDR3 is built from 15 residues. From germline, CDR1 is SGHNT and CDR2 YYREEE (reference sequence). Losses at the gene ends were 0 bases for V and 2 bases for J; bases not matched to a gene: 2. The CDR3, as DNA: TGTGCCAGCAGCTTGGAACTAGCGGACACAGATACGCAGTATTTT. Translation gives CASSLELADTDTQYF.

CDR3 bases: TGCGCCAGCAGTGCCTCGGAAAAGGGGGGACCCAAAAACATTCAGTACTTC. Its translation: CASSASEKGGPKNIQYF. This rearrangement joins TRBV10-1 to TRBJ2-4; D tentatively fits TRBD1 or TRBD2 (6 bases each). Germline V CDR1 and CDR2: WNHNN, SYGVQD (reference sequence). The length of the CDR3 is 17 residues. Trimming shortened V by 4 bases and J by 2 bases, and 18 bases separated the two germline ends.

The V gene is TRBV29-1, the J gene TRBJ2-1; possibly TRBD1 for D (6 bases). Germline V lookup: CDR1 SQVTM, CDR2 ANQGSEA. V lost 4 bases, J lost 4 bases, and 8 bases lay in between. The CDR3 loop spans 12 amino acids. The CDR3 is CSVGTVYNEQFF. CDR3 nucleotide sequence: TGCAGCGTTGGGACAGTTTACAATGAGCAGTTCTTC.

On this clone: The sample has other DNA sequences that encode this CDR3 too. The V and J genes are TRBV29-1 and TRBJ2-1; a possible D gene is TRBD2 (6 bases). CDR1 is SQVTM, CDR2 ANQGSEA, per germline. The CDR3 length is 14 residues. Trimming removed 3 bases at V and 0 bases at J, with 9 bases between. The CDR3 nucleotides are TGCAGCGTTGAGGGCGGGGTCTCCTACAATGAGCAGTTCTTC. Its translation is CSVEGGVSYNEQFF.

The chain has TRBV4-3 and TRBJ2-7; D remains ambiguous. This CDR3 spans 14 amino acids. The V gene lost 0 bases and the J gene lost 2 bases, with 8 bases spanning the gap. Germline-derived CDR1 and CDR2 are LGHNA and YSLEER. CDR3 in DNA: TGCGCCAGCAGCCAAGACGGAAGGGCCTACGAGCAGTACTTC. This sequence encodes CASSQDGRAYEQYF.

This clone has only one observation. This chain joins TRBV18 and TRBJ2-7; D might be TRBD1 or TRBD2, each matching 5 bases. This CDR3 contains 14 residues. Germline V CDR1 and CDR2: KGHSH, LQKENI. V was clipped by 6 bases and J by 1 base, with 13 bases between them. Here the CDR3 DNA reads TGTGCCAGCTCGTCCACCGGGGCGTCCTACGAGCAGTACTTC. Encoded protein: CASSSTGASYEQYF.